The rows below give T cell receptor beta chains drawn from one sample of a study of OX40 agonist ivuxolimab in advanced cancers. This table comes from immunoSEQ multiplex PCR, and its TCRdb copy is limited to in-frame clones, with some not included. This table has around 67,000 clones, around 84% appearing once. The sample consisted of CD4+ or CD8+ T cells sorted from blood, taken in a trial of the OX40 agonist ivuxolimab. Source of these receptors: an adult with an advanced solid tumor such as melanoma, head and neck, liver or kidney cancer. Each CDR3 is given with its conserved first and last residue. A D gene is named only where the DNA matches it firmly.

>TRBJ1-1|TRBV27|.
TGTGCCAGCTTTAAAAGGGGGATGAACACTGAAGCTTTCTTT
CASFKRGMNTEAFF
>TRBJ1-6|TRBV6-5|TRBD1
TGTGCCAGCAGCTGGGACAGAGGCAATTCACCCCTCCACTTT
CASSWDRGNSPLHF
>TRBJ2-7|TRBV5-1|TRBD1
TGCGCCAGCAGCTTGCGTACTGGACAGGGCGCCGAGCAGTACTTC
CASSLRTGQGAEQYF
>TRBJ1-1|TRBV19|.
TGTGCCAGTAGTATACGGTTCGGGCAGGGGAGCACTGAAGCTTTCTTT
CASSIRFGQGSTEAFF
>TRBJ2-7|TRBV7-9|.
TGTGCCAGCAGACAGTTGTTAGACGAGCAGTACTTC
CASRQLLDEQYF
>TRBJ2-3|TRBV14|.
TGTGCCAGCAGCCATAAGAGTTCCTTAACAGATACGCAGTATTTT
CASSHKSSLTDTQYF
>TRBJ2-1|TRBV5-1|TRBD2
TGCGCCAGCAGCTTTCAAGGGAGGGGTAATGAGCAGTTCTTC
CASSFQGRGNEQFF
>TRBJ1-1|TRBV6-5|.
TGTGCCAGCAGGGGGAACACTGAAGCTTTCTTT
CASRGNTEAFF
>TRBJ1-2|TRBV6-5|.
TGTGCCAGCAGTTACAACAGGGAGGATGGCTACACCTTC
CASSYNREDGYTF
>TRBJ1-5|TRBV29-1|TRBD1
TGCAGCGTTAGGGACAGCGTCAATCAGCCCCAGCATTTT
CSVRDSVNQPQHF
>TRBJ2-2|TRBV11-2|.
TGTGCCAGCAGCTTAGGGGAGGTAAACACCGGGGAGCTGTTTTTT
CASSLGEVNTGELFF
>TRBJ2-2|TRBV12-5|.
TGTGCTAGTGGTTTGGGGCAGGGGAGGGACACCGGGGAGCTGTTTTTT
CASGLGQGRDTGELFF
>TRBJ2-3|TRBV5-4|.
TGTGCCAGCAGCCCACGACAGGTCACAGATACGCAGTATTTT
CASSPRQVTDTQYF
>TRBJ1-1|TRBV5-8|.
TGTGCCAGCAGCTTGGAAAGGAACACTGAAGCTTTCTTT
CASSLERNTEAFF
>TRBJ1-1|TRBV4-2|.
TGTGCCAGCAGCCAAGACCTTTTTGTGGGTCTTAACACTGAAGCTTTCTTT
CASSQDLFVGLNTEAFF
>TRBJ2-3|TRBV29-1|TRBD2
TGCAGCGTTCGGGGGGGCCTTAGCACAGATACGCAGTATTTT
CSVRGGLSTDTQYF
>TRBJ2-7|TRBV4-2|.
TGTGCCAGCAGCCAAGGCGGAACCTCCTACGAGCAGTACTTC
CASSQGGTSYEQYF
>TRBJ1-2|TRBV19|TRBD1
TGTGCCAGTATTGGACAGGGTATAAGCTATGGCTACACCTTC
CASIGQGISYGYTF
>TRBJ1-4|TRBV6-1|TRBD1
TGTGCCAGCAGCTGGACAGGGGAGAGTGAAAAACTGTTTTTT
CASSWTGESEKLFF
>TRBJ1-1|TRBV19|TRBD1
TGTGCCAGTAGTCCCTACTTCGACAGGGGGCACACTGAAGCTTTCTTT
CASSPYFDRGHTEAFF